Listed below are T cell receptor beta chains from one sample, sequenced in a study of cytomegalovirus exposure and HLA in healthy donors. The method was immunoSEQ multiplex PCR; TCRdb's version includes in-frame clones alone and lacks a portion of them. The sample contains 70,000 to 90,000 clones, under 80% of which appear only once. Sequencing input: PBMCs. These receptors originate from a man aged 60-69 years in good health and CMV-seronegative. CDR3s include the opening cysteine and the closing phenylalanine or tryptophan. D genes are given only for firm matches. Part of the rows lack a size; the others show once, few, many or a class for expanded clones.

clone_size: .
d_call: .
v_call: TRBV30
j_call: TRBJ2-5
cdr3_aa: CAWSPLTGETQYF
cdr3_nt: TGTGCCTGGAGTCCTCTAACAGGGGAGACCCAGTACTTC

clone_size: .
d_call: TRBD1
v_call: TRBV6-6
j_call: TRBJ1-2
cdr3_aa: CASSYSLDRGNYGYTF
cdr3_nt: TGTGCCAGCAGTTACTCGTTGGACAGGGGGAACTATGGCTACACCTTC

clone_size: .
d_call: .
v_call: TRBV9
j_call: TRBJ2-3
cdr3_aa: CASSATDTQYF
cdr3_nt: TGTGCCAGCAGCGCGACAGATACGCAGTATTTT

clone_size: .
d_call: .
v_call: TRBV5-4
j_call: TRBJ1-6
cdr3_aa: CASSRANNSPLHF
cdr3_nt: TGTGCCAGCAGCCGCGCTAATAATTCACCCCTCCACTTT

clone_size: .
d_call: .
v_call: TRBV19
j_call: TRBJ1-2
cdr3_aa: CASSIGIWQSGTISDYGYTF
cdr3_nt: TGTGCCAGTAGTATAGGAATCTGGCAGTCGGGGACAATATCGGACTATGGCTACACCTTC

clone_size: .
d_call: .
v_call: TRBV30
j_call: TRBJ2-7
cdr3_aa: CAWTGGAGEQYF
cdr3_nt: TGTGCCTGGACCGGGGGAGCTGGGGAGCAGTACTTC

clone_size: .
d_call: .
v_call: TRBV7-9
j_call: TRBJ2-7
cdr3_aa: CSSSLEAWGRPSYEQYF
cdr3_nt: TGTTCCAGCAGCTTAGAAGCATGGGGGCGACCGTCCTACGAGCAGTACTTC

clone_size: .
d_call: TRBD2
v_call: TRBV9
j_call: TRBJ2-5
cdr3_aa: CASSVGSGGVAVQETQYF
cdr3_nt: TGTGCCAGCAGCGTTGGTAGCGGGGGGGTGGCGGTCCAAGAGACCCAGTACTTC

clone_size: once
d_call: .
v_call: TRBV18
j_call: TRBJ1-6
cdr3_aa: CASSPTLDNSPLHF
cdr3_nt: TGTGCCAGCTCACCAACACTAGATAATTCACCCCTCCACTTT

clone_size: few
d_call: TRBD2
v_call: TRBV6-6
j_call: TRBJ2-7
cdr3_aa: CASSREGYEQYF
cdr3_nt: TGTGCCAGCAGTCGGGAGGGGTACGAGCAGTACTTC

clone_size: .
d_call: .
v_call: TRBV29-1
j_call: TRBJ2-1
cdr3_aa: CSVRAGGLYNEQFF
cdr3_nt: TGCAGCGTAAGAGCAGGGGGGCTCTACAATGAGCAGTTCTTC